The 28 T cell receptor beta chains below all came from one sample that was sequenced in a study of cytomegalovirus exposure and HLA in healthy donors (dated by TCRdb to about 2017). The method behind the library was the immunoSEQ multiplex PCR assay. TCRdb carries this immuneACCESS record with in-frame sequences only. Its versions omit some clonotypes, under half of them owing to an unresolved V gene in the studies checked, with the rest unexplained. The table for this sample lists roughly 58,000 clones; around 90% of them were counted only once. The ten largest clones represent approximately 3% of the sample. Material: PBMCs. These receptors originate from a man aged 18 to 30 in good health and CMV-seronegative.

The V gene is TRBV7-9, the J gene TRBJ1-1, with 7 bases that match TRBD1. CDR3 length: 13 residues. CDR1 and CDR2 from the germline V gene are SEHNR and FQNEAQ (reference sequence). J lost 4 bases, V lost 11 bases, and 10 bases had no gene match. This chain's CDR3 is CAGWAGGSTEAFF. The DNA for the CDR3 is TGTGCCGGGTGGGCAGGGGGATCCACTGAAGCTTTCTTT.

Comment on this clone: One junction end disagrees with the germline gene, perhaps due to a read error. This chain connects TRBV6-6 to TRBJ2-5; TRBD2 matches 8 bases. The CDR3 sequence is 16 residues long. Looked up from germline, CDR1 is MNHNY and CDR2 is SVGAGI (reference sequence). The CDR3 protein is CASTYGLAGFEETQYF. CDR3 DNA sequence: TGTGCCAGCACTTACGGCTTAGCGGGATTTGAAGAGACCCAGTACTTC.

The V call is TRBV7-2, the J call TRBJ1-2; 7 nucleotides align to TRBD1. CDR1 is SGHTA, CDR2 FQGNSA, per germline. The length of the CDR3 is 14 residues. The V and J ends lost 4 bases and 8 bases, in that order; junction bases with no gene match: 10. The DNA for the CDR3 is TGTGCCAGCAGCTCGCAGAAGACAGGGCTAGGCTACACCTTC. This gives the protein CASSSQKTGLGYTF.

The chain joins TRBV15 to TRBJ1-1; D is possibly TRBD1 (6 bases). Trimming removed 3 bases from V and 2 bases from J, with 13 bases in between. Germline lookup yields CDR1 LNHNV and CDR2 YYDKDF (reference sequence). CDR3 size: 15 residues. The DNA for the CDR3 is TGTGCCACCAGCAGGTTCCAGGGGAGAAACACTGAAGCTTTCTTT. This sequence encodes CATSRFQGRNTEAFF.

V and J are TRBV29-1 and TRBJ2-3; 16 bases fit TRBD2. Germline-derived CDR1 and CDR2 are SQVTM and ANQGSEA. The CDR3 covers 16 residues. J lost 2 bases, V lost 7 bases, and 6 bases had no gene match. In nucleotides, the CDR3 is TGCAGCGCCAAGGGACTAGCGGGAGGGACCACAGATACGCAGTATTTT. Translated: CSAKGLAGGTTDTQYF.

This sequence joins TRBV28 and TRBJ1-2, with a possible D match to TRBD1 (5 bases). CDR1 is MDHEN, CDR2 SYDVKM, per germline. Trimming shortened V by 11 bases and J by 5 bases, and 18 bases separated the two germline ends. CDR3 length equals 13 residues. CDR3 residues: CAVLGGMDYGYTF. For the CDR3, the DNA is TGTGCCGTCCTCGGGGGGATGGATTATGGCTACACCTTC.

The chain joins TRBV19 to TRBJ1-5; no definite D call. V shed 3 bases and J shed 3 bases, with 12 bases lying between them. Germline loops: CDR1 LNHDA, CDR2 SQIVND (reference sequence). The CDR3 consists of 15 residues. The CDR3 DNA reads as TGTGCCAGTAGTATCACCTACCGTTACAATCAGCCCCAGCATTTT. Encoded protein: CASSITYRYNQPQHF.

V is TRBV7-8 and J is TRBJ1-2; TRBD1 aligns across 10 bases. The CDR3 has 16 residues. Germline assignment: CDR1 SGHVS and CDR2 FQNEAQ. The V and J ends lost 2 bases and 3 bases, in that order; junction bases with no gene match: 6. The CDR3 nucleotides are TGTGCCAGCAGCTTAAACCGGGACAGGGGCCACTATGGCTACACCTTC. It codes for CASSLNRDRGHYGYTF.

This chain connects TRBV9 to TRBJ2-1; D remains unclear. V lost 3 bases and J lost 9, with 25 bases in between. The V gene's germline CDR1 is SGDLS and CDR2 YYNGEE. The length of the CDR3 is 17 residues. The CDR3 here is CASSGVALGSGFGEQFF. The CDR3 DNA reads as TGTGCCAGCAGCGGGGTTGCTCTTGGCTCCGGGTTTGGTGAGCAGTTCTTC.

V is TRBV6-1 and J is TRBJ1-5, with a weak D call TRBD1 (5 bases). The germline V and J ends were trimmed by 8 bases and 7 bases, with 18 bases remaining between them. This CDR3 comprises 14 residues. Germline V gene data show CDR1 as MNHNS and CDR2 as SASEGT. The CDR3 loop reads CASQTMQGRQPQHF. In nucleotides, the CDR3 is TGTGCCAGCCAGACGATGCAGGGCCGGCAGCCCCAGCATTTT.

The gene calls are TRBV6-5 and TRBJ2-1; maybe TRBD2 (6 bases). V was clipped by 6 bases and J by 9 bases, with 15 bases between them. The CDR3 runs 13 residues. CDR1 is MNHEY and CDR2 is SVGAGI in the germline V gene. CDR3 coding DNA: TGTGCCAGCAGCCGATGGGGGGTGGGTGAGCAGTTCTTC. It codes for CASSRWGVGEQFF.

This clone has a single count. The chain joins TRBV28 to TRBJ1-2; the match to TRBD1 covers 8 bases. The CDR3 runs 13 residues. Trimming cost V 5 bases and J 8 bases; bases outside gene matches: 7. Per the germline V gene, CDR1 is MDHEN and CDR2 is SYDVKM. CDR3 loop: CASSQDRGYGYTF. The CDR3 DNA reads TGTGCCAGCAGTCAAGACAGGGGATACGGCTACACCTTC.

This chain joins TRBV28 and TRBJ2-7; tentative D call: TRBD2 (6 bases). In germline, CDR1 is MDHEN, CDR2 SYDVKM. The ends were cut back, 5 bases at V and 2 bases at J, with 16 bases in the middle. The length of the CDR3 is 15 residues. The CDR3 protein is CASSRDLTATYEQYF. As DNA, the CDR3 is TGTGCCAGCAGTAGGGACTTGACGGCGACCTACGAGCAGTACTTC.

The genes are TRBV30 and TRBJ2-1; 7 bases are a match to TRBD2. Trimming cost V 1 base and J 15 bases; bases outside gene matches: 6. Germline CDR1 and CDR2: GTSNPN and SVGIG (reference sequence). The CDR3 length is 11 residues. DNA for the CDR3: TGTGCCTGGAGTGGGGGGGGGTCCGCGTTCTTC. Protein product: CAWSGGGSAFF.

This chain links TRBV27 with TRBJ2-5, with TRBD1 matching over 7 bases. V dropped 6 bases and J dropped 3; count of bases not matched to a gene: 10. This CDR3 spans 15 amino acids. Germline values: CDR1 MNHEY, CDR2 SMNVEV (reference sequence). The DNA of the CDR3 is TGTGCCAGCAGGGGGCCGACAGGGCGTAAAGAGACCCAGTACTTC. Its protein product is CASRGPTGRKETQYF.

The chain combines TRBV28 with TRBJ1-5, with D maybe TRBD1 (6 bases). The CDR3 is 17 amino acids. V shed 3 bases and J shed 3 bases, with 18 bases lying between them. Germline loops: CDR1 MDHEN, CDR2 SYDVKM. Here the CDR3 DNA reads TGTGCCAGCAGTTTGAGGGGATCGACAGGTATCAATCAGCCCCAGCATTTT. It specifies CASSLRGSTGINQPQHF.

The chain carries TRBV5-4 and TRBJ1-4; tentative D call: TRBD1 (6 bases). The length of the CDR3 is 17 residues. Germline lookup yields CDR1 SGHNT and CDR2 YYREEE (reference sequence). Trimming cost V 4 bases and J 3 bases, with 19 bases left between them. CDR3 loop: CASSPQKTGMANEKLFF. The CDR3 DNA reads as TGTGCCAGCAGCCCCCAAAAAACAGGGATGGCTAATGAAAAACTGTTTTTT.

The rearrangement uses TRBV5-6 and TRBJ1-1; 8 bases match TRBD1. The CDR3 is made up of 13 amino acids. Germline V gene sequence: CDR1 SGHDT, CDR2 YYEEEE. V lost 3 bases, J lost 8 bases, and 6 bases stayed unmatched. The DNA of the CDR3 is TGTGCCAGCAGCTACTGGACAGGGATCGAAGCTTTCTTT. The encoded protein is CASSYWTGIEAFF.

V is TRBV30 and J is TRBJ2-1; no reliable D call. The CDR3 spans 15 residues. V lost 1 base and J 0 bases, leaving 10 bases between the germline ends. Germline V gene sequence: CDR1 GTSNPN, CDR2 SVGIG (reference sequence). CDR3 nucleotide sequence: TGTGCCTGGAGTGGGAGAAGCAGCTCCTACAATGAGCAGTTCTTC. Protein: CAWSGRSSSYNEQFF.

The CDR3 DNA follows: TGTGCCATCAGTGAGCCCGACAAGGGCTACACCTTC. Encoded protein: CAISEPDKGYTF. The gene calls are TRBV10-3 and TRBJ1-2; D unclear. Germline assignment: CDR1 ENHRY and CDR2 SYGVKD. The CDR3 runs to 12 residues. Trimming removed 2 bases at V and 8 bases at J, with 9 bases between.

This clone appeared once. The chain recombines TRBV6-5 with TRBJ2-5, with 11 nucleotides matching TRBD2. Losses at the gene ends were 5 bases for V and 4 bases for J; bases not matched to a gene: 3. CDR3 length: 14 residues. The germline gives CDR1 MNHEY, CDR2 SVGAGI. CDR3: CASSAGLAVETQYF. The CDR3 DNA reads TGTGCCAGCAGTGCGGGACTAGCGGTAGAGACCCAGTACTTC.

The CDR3 DNA reads TGTGCCAGCAGTTTGAGAACTAGCGTTACCGGGGAGCTGTTTTTT. Its translation is CASSLRTSVTGELFF. This chain uses TRBV28 with TRBJ2-2, with 7 bases matching TRBD2. CDR3 length: 15 residues. V lost 3 bases, J lost 5 bases, and 6 bases stayed unmatched. Germline CDR1 reads MDHEN; CDR2 reads SYDVKM.

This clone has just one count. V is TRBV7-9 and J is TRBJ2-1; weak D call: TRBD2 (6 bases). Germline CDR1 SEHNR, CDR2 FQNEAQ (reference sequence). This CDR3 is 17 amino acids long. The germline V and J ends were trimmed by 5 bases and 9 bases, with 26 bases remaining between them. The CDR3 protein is CASSVWGSRVVGGEQFF. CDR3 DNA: TGTGCCAGCAGCGTTTGGGGGAGCCGAGTGGTCGGGGGTGAGCAGTTCTTC.

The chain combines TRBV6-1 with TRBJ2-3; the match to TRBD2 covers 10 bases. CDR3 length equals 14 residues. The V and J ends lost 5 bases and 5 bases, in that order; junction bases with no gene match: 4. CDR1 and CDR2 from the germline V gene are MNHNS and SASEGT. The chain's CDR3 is CASSTGLAVDTQYF. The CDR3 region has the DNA TGTGCCAGCAGTACCGGACTAGCGGTAGATACGCAGTATTTT.

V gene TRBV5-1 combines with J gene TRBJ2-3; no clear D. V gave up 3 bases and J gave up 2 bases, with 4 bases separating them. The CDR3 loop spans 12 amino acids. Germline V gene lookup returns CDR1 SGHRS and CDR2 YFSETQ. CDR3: CASSSYTDTQYF. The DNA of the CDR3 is TGCGCCAGCAGCTCCTACACAGATACGCAGTATTTT.

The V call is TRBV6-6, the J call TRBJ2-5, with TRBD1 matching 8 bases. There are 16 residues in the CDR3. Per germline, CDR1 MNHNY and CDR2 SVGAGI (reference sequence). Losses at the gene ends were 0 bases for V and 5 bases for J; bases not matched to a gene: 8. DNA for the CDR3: TGTGCCAGCAGTTACTCCCGCCAGGGGGCTCGGGAGACCCAGTACTTC. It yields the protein CASSYSRQGARETQYF.

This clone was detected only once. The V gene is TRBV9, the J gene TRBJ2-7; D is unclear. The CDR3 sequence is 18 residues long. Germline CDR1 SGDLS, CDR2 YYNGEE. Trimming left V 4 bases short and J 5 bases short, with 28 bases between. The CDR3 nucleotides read TGTGCCAGCAGCCCCATTTCCGACTTGATTGCCTCCCTAGACGAGCAGTACTTC. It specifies CASSPISDLIASLDEQYF.

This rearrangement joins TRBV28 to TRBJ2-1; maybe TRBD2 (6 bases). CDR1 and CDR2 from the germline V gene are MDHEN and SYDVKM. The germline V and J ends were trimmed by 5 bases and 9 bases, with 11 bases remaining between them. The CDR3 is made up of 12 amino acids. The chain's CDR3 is CASSRLVFEQFF. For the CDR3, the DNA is TGTGCCAGCAGTCGACTAGTTTTTGAGCAGTTCTTC.